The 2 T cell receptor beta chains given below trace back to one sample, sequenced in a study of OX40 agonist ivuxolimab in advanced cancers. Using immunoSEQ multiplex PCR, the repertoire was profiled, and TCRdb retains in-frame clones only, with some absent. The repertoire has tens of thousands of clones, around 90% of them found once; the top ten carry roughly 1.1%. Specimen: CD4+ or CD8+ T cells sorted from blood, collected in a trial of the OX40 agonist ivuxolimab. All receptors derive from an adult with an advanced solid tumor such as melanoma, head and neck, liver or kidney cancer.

CDR3 amino acids: CASSSGGLSSYEQYF. In DNA form, the CDR3 reads TGTGCCAGCAGCTCTGGCGGGCTTAGCTCCTACGAGCAGTACTTC. This chain connects TRBV11-2 to TRBJ2-7, with D perhaps TRBD2 (5 bases). This CDR3 comprises 15 residues. V lost 4 bases, J lost 0 bases, and 13 bases lay in between. Germline V CDR1 and CDR2: SGHAT, FQNNGV.

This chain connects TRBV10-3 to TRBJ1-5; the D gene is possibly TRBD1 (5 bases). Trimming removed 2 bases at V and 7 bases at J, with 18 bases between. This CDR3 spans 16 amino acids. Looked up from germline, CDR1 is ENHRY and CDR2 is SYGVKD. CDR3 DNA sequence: TGTGCCATCAGTGAGATAGCCGGGCAGGGAGGCCAGCCCCAGCATTTT. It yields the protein CAISEIAGQGGQPQHF.